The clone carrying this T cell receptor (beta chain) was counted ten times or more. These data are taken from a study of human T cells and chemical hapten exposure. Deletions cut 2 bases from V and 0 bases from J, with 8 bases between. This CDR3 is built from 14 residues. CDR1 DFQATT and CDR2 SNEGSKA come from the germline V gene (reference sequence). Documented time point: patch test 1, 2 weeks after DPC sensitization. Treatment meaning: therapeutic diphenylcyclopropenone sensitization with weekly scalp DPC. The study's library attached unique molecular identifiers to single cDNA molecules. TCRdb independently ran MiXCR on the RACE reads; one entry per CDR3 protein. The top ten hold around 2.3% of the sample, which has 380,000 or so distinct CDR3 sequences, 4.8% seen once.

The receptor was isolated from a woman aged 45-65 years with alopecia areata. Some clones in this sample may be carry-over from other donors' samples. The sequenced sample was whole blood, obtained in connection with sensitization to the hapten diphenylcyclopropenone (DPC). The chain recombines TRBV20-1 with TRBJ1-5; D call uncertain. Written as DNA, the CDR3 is TGCAGTGCTAGAATCAGTGATAGCAATCAGCCCCAGCATTTT. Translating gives CSARISDSNQPQHF.